The sequence of this T cell receptor (beta chain) was determined in a study of shared clonotypes between healthy human individuals. The germline V gene encodes CDR1 GTSNPN and CDR2 SVGIG (reference sequence). Trimming removed 4 bases at V and 5 bases at J, with 17 bases between. The CDR3 is made up of 14 amino acids. All participating donors were Caucasian adults from Nashville, Tennessee. Genomic DNA belonging to each subset was distributed in equal measure over several immunoSEQ plates. The method was immunoSEQ multiplex PCR; TCRdb's version includes in-frame clones alone and lacks a portion of them. Among some 1.5 million clones listed, 95% to 99% were seen once.

What was sequenced was naive CD4+ T cells sorted from blood. Subset described: CD45RA+ positively selected. This TCR came from a man between 25 and 39 years old in good health. The J gene is TRBJ1-1, the V gene TRBV30, with D uncertain. CDR3 loop: CAWKGWGGGTEAFF. DNA of the CDR3: TGTGCCTGGAAAGGGTGGGGAGGAGGTACTGAAGCTTTCTTT.